The T cell receptor beta chain under discussion was sequenced for a study of cytomegalovirus exposure and HLA in healthy donors. Germline V gene lookup returns CDR1 KGHSH and CDR2 LQKENI. The ends were cut back, 8 bases at V and 6 bases at J, with 16 bases in the middle. The CDR3 sequence is 13 residues long. The data were produced by immunoSEQ multiplex PCR, yet TCRdb's version contains in-frame clones alone and is incomplete. The sample has approximately 200,000 clones, about nine tenths seen once; the top ten hold roughly 1%. This receptor was obtained from a woman aged 18-30 years in good health and CMV-seronegative. Input material: PBMCs. The rearrangement uses TRBV18 and TRBJ1-1, with D maybe TRBD1 (6 bases). CDR3 sequence reads: CASAGVFDAEAFF. The CDR3 region has the DNA TGTGCCAGCGCAGGGGTGTTTGATGCTGAAGCTTTCTTT.